These T cell receptor beta chains were read from a single sample in a study of shared clonotypes between healthy human individuals. Here immunoSEQ multiplex PCR was the method, and the copy in TCRdb shows in-frame clones only, minus some. The sample lists some 350,000 clones, roughly 70% seen once, with about 9.4% in the top ten. Input material: memory CD4+ T cells sorted from blood. Receptors originate from a man aged 25 to 40 in good health. CDR3s include the opening cysteine and the closing phenylalanine or tryptophan. The D gene is left open where the match is weak. Expanded clones are given a class, and other clones once, few, many or no size at all.

size: few; D: TRBD2; J: TRBJ2-7; V: TRBV7-8; DNA: TGTGCCAGCAGCTTAACTAGCGGTAGCTCCTACGAGCAGTACTTC; CDR3: CASSLTSGSSYEQYF
size: -; D: -; J: TRBJ2-3; V: TRBV15; DNA: TGTGCCACCAGCAGAGATCTAGCTTCAGATACGCAGTATTTT; CDR3: CATSRDLASDTQYF
size: few; D: -; J: TRBJ1-2; V: TRBV15; DNA: TGTGCCACCAGACACCGGGACAACCATAACTATGGCTACACCTTC; CDR3: CATRHRDNHNYGYTF
size: -; D: TRBD1; J: TRBJ2-5; V: TRBV5-1; DNA: TGCGCCAGCAGCTTGAGGGCAGGGGGACAAGAGACCCAGTACTTC; CDR3: CASSLRAGGQETQYF
size: once; D: TRBD1; J: TRBJ1-4; V: TRBV5-4; DNA: TGTGCCAGCAGCCGCGCCATAGGGGGCGTTGCTGAAAAACTGTTTTTT; CDR3: CASSRAIGGVAEKLFF
size: -; D: -; J: TRBJ2-1; V: TRBV28; DNA: TGTGCCAGCATTCCCCCGGGCCTTAATGAGCAGTTCTTC; CDR3: CASIPPGLNEQFF
size: -; D: TRBD2; J: TRBJ2-7; V: TRBV19; DNA: TGTGCCAGTAGTATAGTTGGCCGGGAGGGCTACGAGCAGTACTTC; CDR3: CASSIVGREGYEQYF
size: -; D: -; J: TRBJ1-1; V: TRBV27; DNA: TGTGCCAGCAGCCCCTGGGGGAGGGGGACTGAAGCTTTCTTT; CDR3: CASSPWGRGTEAFF
size: -; D: -; J: TRBJ1-1; V: TRBV5-6; DNA: TGTGCCAGCAGCGAGCGGGGCGCTGACACTGAAGCTTTCTTT; CDR3: CASSERGADTEAFF
size: few; D: -; J: TRBJ1-2; V: TRBV5-4; DNA: TGTGCCAGCAGACCCCTGACAGCTTCTAACTATGGCTACACCTTC; CDR3: CASRPLTASNYGYTF
size: -; D: TRBD2; J: TRBJ2-3; V: TRBV7-9; DNA: TGTGCCAGCAGCCGAAAGACTAGCGGGAGGGCCGATACGCAGTATTTT; CDR3: CASSRKTSGRADTQYF
size: once; D: TRBD1; J: TRBJ1-5; V: TRBV27; DNA: TGTGCCAGCAGTTTTACGGCGGGGACAGGGGGACAGCCCCAGCATTTT; CDR3: CASSFTAGTGGQPQHF
size: -; D: TRBD1; J: TRBJ1-1; V: TRBV30; DNA: TGTGCCTGGAGTCCGGGACAGGTGAACACTGAAGCTTTCTTT; CDR3: CAWSPGQVNTEAFF
size: -; D: -; J: TRBJ2-1; V: TRBV18; DNA: TGTGCCAGCTCACCTTTTGTAGCAAGGGGCTCCTACAATGAGCAGTTCTTC; CDR3: CASSPFVARGSYNEQFF
size: -; D: -; J: TRBJ2-5; V: TRBV5-1; DNA: TGCGCCAGCAGCTTGCCACTAGGAGAGACCCAGTACTTC; CDR3: CASSLPLGETQYF
size: -; D: -; J: TRBJ1-5; V: TRBV2; DNA: TGTGCCAGCAGTGAGAGGGCAGGGGAACAGCCCCAGCATTTT; CDR3: CASSERAGEQPQHF